This TCR beta chain stems from a study of regulatory T cells in long-lasting Graves disease. Whole-study context: To qualify as persistent, Graves' disease required over 5 years of antithyroid drugs with positive TSH receptor antibodies.

With iRepertoire HTBI primers and Arm-PCR of CDR3 regions, TCR beta libraries were built. Authors' data handling: Looking across samples, the authors found some 60 TRBV and 15 or so TRBJ segments. TCRdb re-called the multiplex PCR reads through MiXCR, storing one row per CDR3 protein. The V and J calls and clone size are TCRdb's, not the authors'. Counted here are approximately 350,000 distinct CDR3 sequences, around 23% occurring once; the ten biggest clones make up less than 30%. Study conclusions and caveats: TRBV28, TRBJ1-2 and TRBJ2-5 were favored in persistent disease. Newly diagnosed Graves' patients had higher TCR diversity than persistent ones.

The CDR3 consists of 13 residues. Per the germline V gene, CDR1 is MNHEY and CDR2 is SMNVEV (reference sequence). Time point defined: persistent/refractory GD, antithyroid drugs over 5 years with positive TRAb. Making the TCR library involved RNA that had been extracted from PBMCs. This clonotype was seen repeatedly, ten times or more. Its target is unknown. The junction departs from the called germline gene at one end, perhaps through a read error. The source material was peripheral blood mononuclear cells (PBMCs), sampled when the disease was refractory, from a patient treated with antithyroid drugs. The rearrangement joins TRBV27 to TRBJ2-7; a weak D match, TRBD1 (5 bases). The TCR comes from a woman between 40 and 50 years old with Graves disease. CDR3 sequence (DNA): TGTGCCAGCAGCCTTGGGGTAACAGGAGTTTTGCACTTC. Its translation is CASSLGVTGVLHF.